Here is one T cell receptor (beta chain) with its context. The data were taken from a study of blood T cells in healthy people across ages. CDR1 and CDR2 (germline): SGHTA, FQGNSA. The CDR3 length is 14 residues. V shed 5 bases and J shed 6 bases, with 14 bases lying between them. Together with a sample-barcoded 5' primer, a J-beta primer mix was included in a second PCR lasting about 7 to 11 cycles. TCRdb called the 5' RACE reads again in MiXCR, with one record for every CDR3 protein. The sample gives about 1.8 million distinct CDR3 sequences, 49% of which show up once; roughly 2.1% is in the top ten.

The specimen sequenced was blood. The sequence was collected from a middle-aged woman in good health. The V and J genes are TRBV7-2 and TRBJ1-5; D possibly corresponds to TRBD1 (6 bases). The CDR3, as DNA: TGTGCCAGCAGCGAAGACAGGCTGCCTCAGCCCCAGCATTTT. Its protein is CASSEDRLPQPQHF.